The present T cell receptor beta chain was sequenced within a study of shared clonotypes between healthy human individuals. This table comes from immunoSEQ multiplex PCR, and its TCRdb copy is limited to in-frame clones, with some not included. In the table there are about 2.2 million clones, about 94% of which are singletons. Naive CD8 cells comprised CD45RO-negative, CCR7-positively selected cells, excluding terminally differentiated effector memory CD45RA+ cells. CDR1 and CDR2 (germline): LGHNA, YSLEER. Trimming removed 1 base from V and 0 bases from J, with 10 bases in between. The CDR3 has 15 amino acids.

The sequence was obtained from a man younger than 30 in good health. Some clones in this sample may be carry-over from other donors' samples. Sequencing used naive CD8+ T cells from PBMCs. This sequence joins TRBV4-3 and TRBJ2-7; either TRBD1 or TRBD2 may fit D (5 bases each). This chain's CDR3 is CASSQVGDGSYEQYF. As DNA, the CDR3 is TGCGCCAGCAGCCAAGTCGGGGACGGCTCCTACGAGCAGTACTTC.